This TCR beta chain stems from a study of T cell repertoires in cytomegalovirus infection. TCRdb reanalysed the reads using MiXCR and keeps one entry per CDR3 protein. The table has around 740,000 distinct CDR3 sequences, approximately 34% seen once. This CDR3 spans 13 amino acids. CDR1 DFQATT and CDR2 SNEGSKA come from the germline V gene (reference sequence). V lost 3 bases and J lost 4, with 12 bases in between. The chain couples TRBV20-1 to TRBJ1-2, with unresolved D. This sequence originates from a human donor in good health (CMV status not recorded). Some clones in this sample may be carry-over from other donors' samples. The sample taken for sequencing was PBMCs. CDR3 in amino acids: CSASQKAGYGYTF. CDR3 DNA: TGCAGTGCTAGCCAGAAGGCGGGCTATGGCTACACCTTC.